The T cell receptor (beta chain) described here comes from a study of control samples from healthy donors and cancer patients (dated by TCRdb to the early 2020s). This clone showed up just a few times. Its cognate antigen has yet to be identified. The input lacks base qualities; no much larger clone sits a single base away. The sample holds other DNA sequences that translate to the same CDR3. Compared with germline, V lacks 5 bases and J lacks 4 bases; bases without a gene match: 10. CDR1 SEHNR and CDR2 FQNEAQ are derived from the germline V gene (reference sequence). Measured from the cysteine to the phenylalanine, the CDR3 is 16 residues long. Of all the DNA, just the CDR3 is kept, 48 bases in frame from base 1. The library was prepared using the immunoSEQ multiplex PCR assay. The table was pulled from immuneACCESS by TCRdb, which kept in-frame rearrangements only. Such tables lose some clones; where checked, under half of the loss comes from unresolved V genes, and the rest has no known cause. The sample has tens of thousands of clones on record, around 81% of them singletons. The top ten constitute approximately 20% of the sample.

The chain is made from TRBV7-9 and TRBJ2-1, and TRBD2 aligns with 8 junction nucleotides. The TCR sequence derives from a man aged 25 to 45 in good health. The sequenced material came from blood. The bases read TGTGCCAGCAGCCCCGGGGGGGGCCGATCTTACAATGAGCAGTTCTTC. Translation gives CASSPGGGRSYNEQFF.